Listed below are T cell receptor beta chains from one sample, sequenced in a study. In TCRdb, the reads were re-called with MiXCR into one record per CDR3 protein. The sample records roughly 5,400 distinct CDR3 sequences, over 7.5% being singletons. The sample was CD4+ T cells from synovial fluid. The receptors shown here come from a human donor with rheumatoid arthritis. Both conserved end residues are part of each CDR3. A D gene is named only where the DNA matches it firmly.

v_call	d_call	j_call	cdr3_aa
TRBV25-1	TRBD2	TRBJ2-3	CASSELAGVTDTQYF
TRBV28	.	TRBJ1-5	CASSAHRDGNQPQHF
TRBV15	TRBD1	TRBJ2-7	CATSRGTGLAYEQYF
TRBV7-3	.	TRBJ1-6	CASSQGSGRDSPLHF
TRBV21-1	.	TRBJ2-7	CASSKARDRLYEQYF
TRBV19	.	TRBJ2-7	CASSPGQSPGPYEQYF
TRBV30	.	TRBJ1-4	CAWSIGRTDNEKLFF
TRBV7-2	TRBD2	TRBJ2-3	CASSQLAGGLTDTQYF
TRBV10-3	.	TRBJ2-3	CATHSSARGSSTDTQYF
TRBV3-1	.	TRBJ2-6	CASSQQFSGANVLTF
TRBV14	TRBD2	TRBJ2-7	CASSHMPGLAGEGYEQYF
TRBV10-3	TRBD1	TRBJ2-3	CAITDGQGWADMQYF
TRBV3-1	.	TRBJ2-7	CASSQVGVLYEQYF
TRBV5-6	TRBD2	TRBJ2-5	CASSLGPLAAQETQYF
TRBV7-2	.	TRBJ2-1	CASGAGQYNEQFF
TRBV10-2	.	TRBJ1-2	CASSEIDRPYGYTF
TRBV7-9	.	TRBJ1-5	CDSSPEGGEKGNKKKNF
TRBV5-4	.	TRBJ1-6	CASSPDRSNNSPLHF
TRBV6-2/TRBV6-3	TRBD2	TRBJ2-7	CASSNPLAGGLYEQYF
TRBV4-2	.	TRBJ1-2	CASSQVGTAGRYGYTF
TRBV18	TRBD1	TRBJ2-3	CASPDGGQATFTDTQYF
TRBV5-8	.	TRBJ1-2	CASSLFRVPLGYTF
TRBV10-3	.	TRBJ1-2	CAISESGGGYGYTF
TRBV18	.	TRBJ1-1	CASSPLMNTEAFF
TRBV7-9	TRBD2	TRBJ2-1	CAVTVGGSDEQFF
TRBV18	.	TRBJ2-1	CASSFNIDNEQFF
TRBV10-1	TRBD2	TRBJ2-3	CASSESASGKDTQYF
TRBV18	.	TRBJ1-4	CASSGQERAWEKLFF
TRBV18	.	TRBJ2-1	CASSPNWPGNEQFF
TRBV18	TRBD1	TRBJ2-3	CASSYSDATGGLDTQYF
TRBV18	.	TRBJ1-5	CASSRAVQNQPQHF
TRBV18	.	TRBJ1-1	CASRLSASTEAFF
TRBV5-1	TRBD2	TRBJ2-7	CASSPGGAGPYEQYF
TRBV28	TRBD1	TRBJ2-7	CASIWTGGIGEQYF
TRBV28	.	TRBJ2-7	CASSPGPRREQYF
TRBV3-1	.	TRBJ1-2	CASSQDLLGGYTF
TRBV7-9	.	TRBJ1-1	CASSLAEGYTEAFF
TRBV3-1	.	TRBJ2-1	CASSPSRSSYNEQFF
TRBV7-3	TRBD2	TRBJ2-2	CASRQNRGDSNTGELFF
TRBV3-1	.	TRBJ1-1	CASSQQTNAEAFF
TRBV18	TRBD1	TRBJ2-7	CASSLGTGAYEQYF
TRBV18	.	TRBJ2-5	CASSPTGLGETQYF
TRBV7-3	.	TRBJ2-1	CASSSMGGLAVYNEQFF
TRBV27	TRBD1	TRBJ2-1	CASRPGTERDEQFF
TRBV4-1	TRBD1	TRBJ1-4	CASKRGQGGEKLFF
TRBV24-1	.	TRBJ1-2	CATSDLHRYGYTF
TRBV18	.	TRBJ1-4	CASSTSDIVATNEKLFF
TRBV4-1	.	TRBJ2-7	CASSHLAVEDNRAYEQYF
TRBV11-3	.	TRBJ1-5	CASSLGQSQPQHF